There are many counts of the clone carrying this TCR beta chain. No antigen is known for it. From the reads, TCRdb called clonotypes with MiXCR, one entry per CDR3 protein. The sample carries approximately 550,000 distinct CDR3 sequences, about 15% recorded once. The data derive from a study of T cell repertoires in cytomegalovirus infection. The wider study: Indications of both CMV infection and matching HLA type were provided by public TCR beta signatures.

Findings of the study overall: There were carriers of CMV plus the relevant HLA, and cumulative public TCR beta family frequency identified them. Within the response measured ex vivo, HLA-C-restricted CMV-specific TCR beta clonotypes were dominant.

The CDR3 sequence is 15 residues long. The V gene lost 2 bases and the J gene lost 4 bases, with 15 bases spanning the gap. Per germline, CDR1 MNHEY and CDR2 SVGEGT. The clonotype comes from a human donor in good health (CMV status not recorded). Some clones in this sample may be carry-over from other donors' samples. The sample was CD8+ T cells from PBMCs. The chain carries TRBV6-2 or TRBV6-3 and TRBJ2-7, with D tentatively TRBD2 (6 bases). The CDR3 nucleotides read TGTGCCAGCAGTTACCAAAGGAGGGGTGATTACGAGCAGTACTTC. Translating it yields CASSYQRRGDYEQYF.